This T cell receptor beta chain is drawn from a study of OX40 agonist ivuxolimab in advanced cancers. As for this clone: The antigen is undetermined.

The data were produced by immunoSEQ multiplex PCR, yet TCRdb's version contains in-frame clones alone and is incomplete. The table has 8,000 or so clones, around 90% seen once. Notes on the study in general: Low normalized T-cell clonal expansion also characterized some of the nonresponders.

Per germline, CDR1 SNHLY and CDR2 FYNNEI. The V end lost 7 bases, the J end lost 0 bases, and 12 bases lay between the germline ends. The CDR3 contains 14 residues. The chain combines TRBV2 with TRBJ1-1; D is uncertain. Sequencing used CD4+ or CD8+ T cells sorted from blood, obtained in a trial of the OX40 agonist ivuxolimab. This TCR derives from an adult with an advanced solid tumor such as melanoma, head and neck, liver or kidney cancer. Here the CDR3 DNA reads TGTGCCAGCATGCGAGAACGGCTGAACACTGAAGCTTTCTTT. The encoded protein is CASMRERLNTEAFF. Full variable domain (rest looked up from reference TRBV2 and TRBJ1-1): EPEVTQTPSHQVTQMGQEVILRCVPISNHLYFYWYRQILGQKVEFLVSFYNNEISEKSEIFDDQFSVERPDGSNFTLKIRSTKLEDSAMYFCASMRERLNTEAFFGQGTRLTVV.